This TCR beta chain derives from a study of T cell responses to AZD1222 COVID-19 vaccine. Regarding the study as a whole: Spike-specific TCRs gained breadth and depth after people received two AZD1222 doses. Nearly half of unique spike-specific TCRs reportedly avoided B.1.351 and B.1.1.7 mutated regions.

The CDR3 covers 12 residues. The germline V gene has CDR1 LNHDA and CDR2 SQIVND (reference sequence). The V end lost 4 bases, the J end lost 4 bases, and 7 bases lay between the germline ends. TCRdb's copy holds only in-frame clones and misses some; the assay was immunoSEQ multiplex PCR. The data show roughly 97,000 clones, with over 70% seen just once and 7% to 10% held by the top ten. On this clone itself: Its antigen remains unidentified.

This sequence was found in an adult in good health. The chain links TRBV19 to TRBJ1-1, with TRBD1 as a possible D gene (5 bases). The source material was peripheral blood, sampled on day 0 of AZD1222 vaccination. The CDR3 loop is CASSNGGTEAFF. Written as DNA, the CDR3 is TGTGCCAGTAGTAACGGGGGCACTGAAGCTTTCTTT.